This T cell receptor beta chain was sequenced during a study of CD8 T cells in ankylosing spondylitis. Study-level results: From matched ankylosing spondylitis synovial fluid, disease-linked clones were reportedly recovered at significantly enriched levels. Characteristic of ankylosing spondylitis blood, it appeared, was a TCR beta motif comprising roughly eight highly homologous variants.

A remark on this clonotype: Antigen specificity is unknown.

CDR3 size: 15 residues. The trim removed 7 bases at V and 7 bases at J, leaving 12 bases unmatched. Per the germline V gene, CDR1 is LNHDA and CDR2 is SQIVND (reference sequence). Researchers built TCR beta libraries using quantitative 5'-RACE with molecular barcodes. Via MiXCR, TCRdb re-called the 5' RACE reads, giving one row per CDR3 protein. The table shows 150,000 to 200,000 distinct CDR3 sequences, with 10% to 15% occurring only once. Source material: blood, either unsorted or a sorted T cell fraction (not recorded which). The J gene is TRBJ2-7, the V gene TRBV19; 11 bases map to TRBD2. The TCR comes from a female donor with ankylosing spondylitis or in good health (not recorded which). The CDR3 DNA reads as TGTGCCAGTAATGATAGCGGGAGGGCCTCGCGAGAGCAGTACTTC. Translation gives CASNDSGRASREQYF.